Shown below are 24 T cell receptor beta chains from a single sample sequenced in a study of post-analysis software for immune sequencing data. The antigens these receptors bind are not known. Presence of unique molecular identifiers characterized the TCR beta cDNA libraries. TCRdb recomputed calls from the PCR reads with MiXCR, one row per CDR3 protein. The repertoire includes some 890,000 distinct CDR3 sequences, approximately 57% of them detected once, and 4% to 5.5% sits in the top ten. Broader study findings: The study found TRBV5-6, TRBV5-1 and TRBV20-1 among five TRBV segments more frequent in patients than controls.

The sequenced material came from blood. Every receptor here comes from a girl between 5 and 17 years old with multiple sclerosis.

In its sample, this clonotype was seen once. J is TRBJ2-7 and V is TRBV5-6; no clear D. CDR1 and CDR2 (germline): SGHDT, YYEEEE. V was clipped by 4 bases and J by 5 bases, with 16 bases between them. The CDR3 contains 14 residues. CDR3 DNA sequence: TGTGCCAGCAGCCCCCTCGCAGCTGACCACGAGCAGTACTTC. This codes for CASSPLAADHEQYF.

V usage is TRBV9 and J usage is TRBJ1-2; tentative D call: TRBD1 (5 bases). CDR1 and CDR2 (germline): SGDLS, YYNGEE. V was cut by 3 bases and J by 7 bases, with 22 bases left in between. This CDR3 is 16 amino acids long. The CDR3 sequence: CASSGVMEGLVSGYTF. The CDR3 nucleotides are TGTGCCAGCAGCGGGGTTATGGAGGGACTTGTCTCTGGCTACACCTTC. Drawing the rest from reference TRBV9 and TRBJ1-2, the complete variable domain is DSGVTQTPKHLITATGQRVTLRCSPRSGDLSVYWYQQSLDQGLQFLIQYYNGEERAKGNILERFSAQQFPDLHSELNLSSLELGDSALYFCASSGVMEGLVSGYTFGSGTRLTVV.

This clonotype has a handful of counts. In nucleotides, the CDR3 is TGTGCCAGCAGTCCAGGGGTCAATCAGCCCCAGCATTTT. It codes for CASSPGVNQPQHF. The genes are TRBV6-1 and TRBJ1-5, with D tentatively TRBD1 (6 bases). This CDR3 comprises 13 residues. Germline CDR1 and CDR2: MNHNS and SASEGT. Trimming stripped 5 bases from V and 3 bases from J, with 8 bases between.

The chain carries TRBV3-1 and TRBJ1-5, with D perhaps matching TRBD1 (6 bases). This CDR3 has 16 residues. Germline CDR1 reads LGHDT; CDR2 reads YNNKEL (reference sequence). V was pared by 1 base and J by 6 bases, with 16 bases between. The chain's CDR3 is CASSQGYSGDGQPQHF. In DNA form, the CDR3 reads TGTGCCAGCAGCCAAGGATATTCAGGGGATGGTCAGCCCCAGCATTTT.

This clonotype was seen a few times. The CDR3 sequence is CASSSRSAQYF. The CDR3 nucleotides are TGTGCCAGCAGCTCCCGTAGCGCCCAGTACTTC. This chain uses TRBV7-2 with TRBJ2-5; maybe TRBD2 (5 bases). Germline V gene sequence: CDR1 SGHTA, CDR2 FQGNSA. The CDR3 has 11 amino acids. V lost 4 bases and J 9 bases, leaving 9 bases between the germline ends.

This clonotype showed up just once. At one end the junction does not follow the germline gene, possibly because of a read error. This sequence joins TRBV5-1 and TRBJ1-5, with TRBD1 as a possible D gene (6 bases). CDR3 size: 18 residues. Germline assignment: CDR1 SGHRS and CDR2 YFSETQ. CDR3: CASSLFPGGLYSNRPQHF. Here the CDR3 DNA reads TGCGCCAGCAGCTTGTTCCCCGGGGGGCTATATAGCAATCGGCCCCAGCATTTT.

The V and J genes are TRBV20-1 and TRBJ1-2, with a weak D call TRBD1 (6 bases). The ends were cut back, 5 bases at V and 8 bases at J, with 30 bases in the middle. This CDR3 has 17 amino acids. Germline V lookup: CDR1 DFQATT, CDR2 SNEGSKA (reference sequence). The DNA of the CDR3 is TGCAGTGCTCGTACGGGGGCCTCGGACCGAACTACTATGGGCTACACCTTC. This codes for CSARTGASDRTTMGYTF.

This chain's CDR3 is CASSPYKATNEKLFF. CDR3 DNA: TGTGCCAGCAGCCCGTATAAAGCAACTAATGAAAAACTGTTTTTT. The V gene is TRBV7-9, the J gene TRBJ1-4; D gene ambiguous. Looked up from germline, CDR1 is SEHNR and CDR2 is FQNEAQ (reference sequence). V dropped 5 bases and J dropped 0 bases, with 10 bases sitting between them. This CDR3 has 15 amino acids. Full variable domain (outside the CDR3, taken from reference TRBV7-9 and TRBJ1-4): DTGVSQNPRHKITKRGQNVTFRCDPISEHNRLYWYRQTLGQGPEFLTYFQNEAQLEKSRLLSDRFSAERPKGSFSTLEIQRTEQGDSAMYLCASSPYKATNEKLFFGSGTQLSVL.

This clonotype was recorded once. This sequence joins TRBV2 and TRBJ2-1, with D possibly being TRBD2 (6 bases). Trimming pared 7 bases from V and 9 bases from J, leaving 19 bases between. The CDR3 runs to 14 residues. Germline CDR1 SNHLY, CDR2 FYNNEI. In DNA, the CDR3 is TGTGCCAGCAAAACGGGACTCCCGTCGGGTGAGCAGTTCTTC. It encodes CASKTGLPSGEQFF.

The chain couples TRBV7-2 to TRBJ2-1; D is perhaps TRBD2 (5 bases). The germline V gene encodes CDR1 SGHTA and CDR2 FQGNSA. The CDR3 extends over 16 amino acids. Trimming pared 1 base from V and 2 bases from J, leaving 12 bases between. The CDR3 loop is CASSLGADLTYNEQFF. The CDR3 coding sequence is TGTGCCAGCAGCTTAGGAGCGGATCTCACCTACAATGAGCAGTTCTTC.

The gene calls are TRBV18 and TRBJ2-5; D not certain. Trimming took 1 base from V and 1 from J, leaving 4 bases between them. There are 13 residues in the CDR3. Germline values: CDR1 KGHSH, CDR2 LQKENI. The CDR3 DNA is TGTGCCAGCTCACCACGGACCCAAGAGACCCAGTACTTC. Encoded protein: CASSPRTQETQYF. Together with reference TRBV18 and TRBJ2-5, the CDR3 gives the full variable domain: NAGVMQNPRHLVRRRGQEARLRCSPMKGHSHVYWYRQLPEEGLKFMVYLQKENIIDESGMPKERFSAEFPKEGPSILRIQQVVRGDSAAYFCASSPRTQETQYFGPGTRLLVL.

The chain employs TRBV27 and TRBJ2-5; 9 bases map to TRBD1. The end of the DNA is better explained by TRBJ2-7, so the J call may be wrong. From germline, CDR1 is MNHEY and CDR2 SMNVEV (reference sequence). The CDR3 has 14 residues. The CDR3 DNA reads as TGTGCCAACAGCACCGGGACAGGGTTCTACGAGCAGTACTTC. Its protein product is CANSTGTGFYEQYF.

The chain combines TRBV9 with TRBJ2-5; 10 bases align to TRBD1. In germline, CDR1 is SGDLS, CDR2 YYNGEE. V was pared by 4 bases and J by 5 bases, with 11 bases of the junction left unmatched. This CDR3 contains 16 residues. Written as DNA, the CDR3 is TGTGCCAGCAGCCCCCGACAGGGGGCGAGTATGGAGACCCAGTACTTC. Protein: CASSPRQGASMETQYF.

This clonotype was seen a few times. The J gene is TRBJ2-3, the V gene TRBV9; D possibly corresponds to TRBD2 (5 bases). V lost 1 base and J 3 bases, leaving 9 bases between the germline ends. Germline V gene sequence: CDR1 SGDLS, CDR2 YYNGEE. CDR3 size: 14 residues. This CDR3 reads CASSVRLATDTQYF. In nucleotides, the CDR3 is TGTGCCAGCAGCGTACGGTTAGCGACAGATACGCAGTATTTT.

This clonotype has only a few counts. Here the CDR3 reads CASSYRTGQHYGYTF. CDR3 DNA: TGTGCCAGCAGTTACCGTACGGGACAGCACTATGGCTACACCTTC. The chain carries TRBV6-5 and TRBJ1-2; TRBD1 matches at 7 bases. J lost 3 bases, V lost 2 bases, and 6 bases had no gene match. This CDR3 is 15 amino acids long. In germline, CDR1 is MNHEY, CDR2 SVGAGI.

CDR3: CASSMMVLASTDTQYF. DNA for the CDR3: TGTGCCAGCAGCATGATGGTACTAGCGAGCACAGATACGCAGTATTTT. V gene TRBV7-2 combines with J gene TRBJ2-3, with 7 bases that match TRBD2. V lost 5 bases, J lost 0 bases, and 8 bases stayed unmatched. The CDR3 is made up of 16 amino acids. CDR1 SGHTA and CDR2 FQGNSA come from the germline V gene.

The chain carries TRBV6-5 and TRBJ2-2, with 8 nucleotides matching TRBD1. The CDR3 is 15 residues long. Germline-derived CDR1 and CDR2 are MNHEY and SVGAGI. V was pared by 6 bases and J by 3 bases, with 6 bases of the junction left unmatched. The DNA of the CDR3 is TGTGCCAGCAGCCTGGACAGGGCCTACACCGGGGAGCTGTTTTTT. It is translated as CASSLDRAYTGELFF.

This clonotype was seen once. The chain employs TRBV4-1 and TRBJ2-2; the D gene is possibly TRBD2 (6 bases). This CDR3 is 17 amino acids long. Germline CDR1 reads MGHRA; CDR2 reads YSYEKL. V was trimmed by 0 bases and J by 5 bases, leaving 16 bases between them. The CDR3 is CASSQEHWRGETGELFF. Written as DNA, the CDR3 is TGCGCCAGCAGCCAAGAACACTGGCGGGGTGAAACCGGGGAGCTGTTTTTT.

The V and J genes are TRBV7-2 and TRBJ2-1; 8 nucleotides match TRBD2. The trim removed 3 bases at V and 8 bases at J, leaving 9 bases unmatched. Germline V lookup: CDR1 SGHTA, CDR2 FQGNSA. The CDR3 runs 15 residues. The CDR3 is CASSFLAGIGYEQFF. Written as DNA, the CDR3 is TGTGCCAGCAGCTTCTTAGCGGGAATAGGATATGAGCAGTTCTTC.

This clonotype was seen a handful of times. The chain has TRBV5-5 and TRBJ2-1, with 7 bases lining up with TRBD1. Germline CDR1 reads SGHKS; CDR2 reads YYEKEE (reference sequence). With V trimmed by 2 bases and J by 4 bases, 9 bases remained unmatched. CDR3 length equals 16 residues. The CDR3 DNA sequence: TGTGCCAGCAGCTTTGGTGCTGGGACAGTGTACAATGAGCAGTTCTTC. It codes for CASSFGAGTVYNEQFF.

This clonotype was picked up a small number of times. The chain carries TRBV5-6 and TRBJ2-7, with D tentatively TRBD2 (6 bases). The germline V and J ends were trimmed by 5 bases and 2 bases, with 17 bases remaining between them. The CDR3 is 15 amino acids. Germline assignment: CDR1 SGHDT and CDR2 YYEEEE. The CDR3 loop reads CASSPAGSGTYEQYF. CDR3 DNA: TGTGCCAGCAGTCCCGCAGGTAGCGGCACCTACGAGCAGTACTTC.

V usage is TRBV4-2 and J usage is TRBJ1-2, with 12 positions matching TRBD1. The CDR3 length is 17 residues. The ends lost 3 bases at V and 5 bases at J; junction bases unmatched: 10. Germline CDR1 LGHNA, CDR2 YNFKEQ. The CDR3 DNA reads TGTGCCAGCAGCCAGAGGGGACAGGGGGCGCTGGGGTATGGCTACACCTTC. Its translation is CASSQRGQGALGYGYTF.

The chain joins TRBV6-6 to TRBJ2-3, with D possibly matching TRBD1 (6 bases). Germline lookup yields CDR1 MNHNY and CDR2 SVGAGI (reference sequence). This CDR3 is 14 amino acids long. V was shortened by 4 bases and J by 7 bases, with 15 bases between the two germline ends. The CDR3 is CASSFGTPTYTQYF. Written as DNA, the CDR3 is TGTGCCAGCAGTTTCGGGACACCCACCTATACGCAGTATTTT.

V gene TRBV27 combines with J gene TRBJ2-7; 8 nucleotides line up with TRBD2. The germline CDR1 and CDR2 sequences are MNHEY and SMNVEV (reference sequence). This CDR3 region has 14 residues. The V gene end was trimmed by 3 bases and the J gene end by 5 bases; junction bases not matched to a gene: 6. CDR3 in DNA: TGTGCCAGCAGTTTCGGGGGGGCCGCCAACGAGCAGTACTTC. Translation: CASSFGGAANEQYF.